Reported below is one TCR beta chain. The antigen is not known. Genomic DNA for unsorted samples was obtained from 80 million to 100 million PBMCs. The sample originates from a study of shared clonotypes between healthy human individuals. Several immunoSEQ 96-well plates shared each subset's DNA, each plate a replicate. Per the authors' pipeline: Junction-only immunoSEQ sequences carried no quality scores, so filtering differed. Measured with immunoSEQ multiplex PCR; TCRdb has only the in-frame clones, and not every one. That table gives V, J and clone size, and the DNA gave D and trimming. The sample records approximately 470,000 clones, about 84% being singletons. Whole-study results and caveats: In this cohort, only blood was sampled, and tissue repertoires likely differ.

This receptor was identified in a woman aged 40-49 years in good health. Some clones in this sample may be carry-over from other donors' samples. Material for sequencing was PBMCs.

CDR3 coding DNA: TGTGCCAGCAGACAAGACCGGGGACAAGGTTTTGCCCCATACCCCTTACTGCAGTACTTC. It codes for CASRQDRGQGFAPYPLLQYF. The chain combines TRBV7-6 with TRBJ2-7; possible D gene TRBD1, 6 bases. V gave up 6 bases and J gave up 9 bases, with 39 bases separating them. This CDR3 contains 20 residues. Germline loops: CDR1 SGHVS, CDR2 FNYEAQ.